This passage covers 29 T cell receptor beta chains from one sample sequenced in a study of T-cell memory formation after mild COVID-19. MiXCR, applied by TCRdb to the 5' RACE reads, yields one record per CDR3 protein. The sample lists roughly 610,000 distinct CDR3 sequences; around a sixth were seen once. Material: PBMCs or a T cell subset sorted from them (not recorded which). The receptors here all came from an adult woman who had mild COVID-19 (a few samples of this study predate the infection). Cell type and time point are not known.

This chain uses TRBV6-5 with TRBJ1-2; D call uncertain. CDR1 MNHEY and CDR2 SVGAGI come from the germline V gene. V shed 2 bases and J shed 8 bases, with 9 bases lying between them. The CDR3 is 12 residues long. The CDR3 DNA follows: TGTGCCAGCAGTTACGGGCGGGAGGGCTACACCTTC. It codes for CASSYGREGYTF.

V gene TRBV18 combines with J gene TRBJ2-2; D unresolved. The CDR3 extends over 15 amino acids. The ends were cut back, 3 bases at V and 3 bases at J, with 11 bases in the middle. Germline CDR1 is KGHSH and CDR2 is LQKENI. The CDR3 DNA sequence: TGTGCCAGCTCACCCATTCCGTCCTACACCGGGGAGCTGTTTTTT. Its translation: CASSPIPSYTGELFF.

The chain recombines TRBV7-6 with TRBJ2-2; 8 positions match TRBD1. The CDR3 is made up of 17 amino acids. Germline CDR1 is SGHVS and CDR2 is FNYEAQ. V lost 2 bases, J lost 2 bases, and 7 bases stayed unmatched. CDR3 DNA: TGTGCCAGCAGCTTATTGGGAGGACAGGGTAACACCGGGGAGCTGTTTTTT. As protein: CASSLLGGQGNTGELFF.

The chain carries TRBV7-2 and TRBJ2-5, with no clear D. Germline V gene data show CDR1 as SGHTA and CDR2 as FQGNSA. The CDR3 spans 14 residues. With 8 bases removed from V and 1 base from J, the gap between germline ends came to 14 bases. The CDR3 nucleotides are TGTGCCAGCGGACGAGGTCCCGTCCAAGAGACCCAGTACTTC. Amino acid sequence: CASGRGPVQETQYF.

The chain recombines TRBV18 with TRBJ1-3; unclear D gene. This CDR3 is 16 amino acids long. From germline, CDR1 is KGHSH and CDR2 LQKENI. Trimming removed 0 bases from V and 1 base from J, with 10 bases in between. The CDR3: CASSPPAGFSGNTIYF. CDR3 DNA: TGTGCCAGCTCACCACCGGCGGGTTTTTCTGGAAACACCATATATTTT.

The chain employs TRBV18 and TRBJ1-3; D unclear. Deletions cut 0 bases from V and 0 bases from J, with 6 bases between. Germline lookup yields CDR1 KGHSH and CDR2 LQKENI. This CDR3 comprises 15 residues. The CDR3 nucleotides are TGTGCCAGCTCACCACCGGGATTCTCTGGAAACACCATATATTTT. It specifies CASSPPGFSGNTIYF.

The chain carries TRBV24-1 and TRBJ2-1, with 14 bases that match TRBD2. CDR1 is KGHDR and CDR2 is SFDVKD in the germline V gene. The CDR3 totals 18 residues. V was pared by 5 bases and J by 5 bases, with 10 bases of the junction left unmatched. The CDR3, as DNA: TGTGCCACCAGTGCACGACTAGCGGGAGGGCCGATGGACAATGAGCAGTTCTTC. Translated: CATSARLAGGPMDNEQFF.

This clonotype has just a few counts. The chain combines TRBV7-9 with TRBJ2-1; the match to TRBD2 covers 15 bases. Germline CDR1 SEHNR, CDR2 FQNEAQ (reference sequence). V lost 1 base and J lost 12; bases outside the gene matches: 1. This CDR3 is 14 amino acids long. The CDR3, as DNA: TGTGCCAGCAGCTTAGGGACTAGCGGGAGGGTGCAGTTCTTC. Its translation is CASSLGTSGRVQFF.

This clonotype appeared many times. The genes are TRBV20-1 and TRBJ2-7, with 8 nucleotides matching TRBD1. CDR3 size: 12 residues. Unmatched junction bases numbered 1, after V lost 5 bases and J lost 1 base. The V gene's germline CDR1 is DFQATT and CDR2 SNEGSKA (reference sequence). The CDR3 loop reads CSAWTGSYEQYF. The CDR3 DNA reads TGCAGTGCTTGGACAGGGTCCTACGAGCAGTACTTC.

The rearrangement joins TRBV7-9 to TRBJ1-1; no definite D call. Germline values: CDR1 SEHNR, CDR2 FQNEAQ (reference sequence). CDR3 size: 15 residues. Trimming left V 5 bases short and J 1 base short, with 14 bases between. CDR3 in DNA: TGTGCCAGCAGCCCCGTTGGGCCGTCGAACACTGAAGCTTTCTTT. Its protein is CASSPVGPSNTEAFF.

The gene calls are TRBV7-9 and TRBJ2-3; TRBD2 might be the D (6 bases). V lost 8 bases and J 5 bases, leaving 14 bases between the germline ends. The CDR3 extends over 13 amino acids. From germline, CDR1 is SEHNR and CDR2 FQNEAQ (reference sequence). CDR3 loop: CASGGTGEDTQYF. The CDR3 DNA sequence: TGTGCCAGCGGGGGGACCGGGGAAGATACGCAGTATTTT.

The chain carries TRBV7-3 and TRBJ2-3; D unclear. CDR3 length: 13 residues. Per the germline V gene, CDR1 is SGHTA and CDR2 is FQGTGA. V dropped 6 bases and J dropped 4 bases, with 11 bases sitting between them. The CDR3 nucleotides are TGTGCCAGCAGTAAGGGTTTGTCAGATACGCAGTATTTT. Translating it yields CASSKGLSDTQYF.

This clonotype was seen repeatedly, ten times or more. The chain uses TRBV5-1 and TRBJ2-3, with 7 bases lining up with TRBD2. Germline V lookup: CDR1 SGHRS, CDR2 YFSETQ. This CDR3 has 15 residues. The V segment lost 4 bases and the J segment 4 bases; nucleotides outside the gene matches: 9. CDR3 protein: CASSPSPAGADTQYF. CDR3 sequence (DNA): TGCGCCAGCAGCCCGTCCCCTGCGGGAGCAGATACGCAGTATTTT.

In this sample, this clonotype turned up once. DNA of the CDR3: TGCAGTGCTAGAGGTGGGACAGGGGGATACACTGAAGCTTTCTTT. Its translation is CSARGGTGGYTEAFF. The rearrangement joins TRBV20-1 to TRBJ1-1, with 11 positions matching TRBD1. V was clipped by 1 base and J by 3 bases; unmatched bases: 4. CDR3 length equals 15 residues. Germline CDR1 reads DFQATT; CDR2 reads SNEGSKA (reference sequence).

This clonotype occurred many times. The chain joins TRBV5-5 to TRBJ2-7; 8 bases align to TRBD1. The CDR3 runs 14 residues. V was clipped by 4 bases and J by 2 bases; unmatched bases: 5. Germline V gives CDR1 SGHKS, CDR2 YYEKEE (reference sequence). CDR3 sequence reads: CASSQRTGPYEQYF. Here the CDR3 DNA reads TGTGCCAGCAGCCAGAGGACAGGGCCCTACGAGCAGTACTTC.

The chain employs TRBV12-3 or TRBV12-4 and TRBJ1-6; D is undetermined. Deletions cut 3 bases from V and 14 bases from J, with 14 bases between. The CDR3 spans 13 residues. The CDR3 is CASSFLEGATLHF. The DNA for the CDR3 is TGTGCCAGCAGTTTCCTAGAAGGAGCAACCCTCCACTTT.

This clonotype appeared a few times. V gene TRBV12-3 or TRBV12-4 combines with J gene TRBJ1-1; D uncertain. The CDR3 is made up of 15 amino acids. Trimming shortened V by 6 bases and J by 0 bases, and 14 bases separated the two germline ends. The CDR3 DNA reads TGTGCCAGCAGCTCCCGGACCGGATTGAACACTGAAGCTTTCTTT. This codes for CASSSRTGLNTEAFF.

This clonotype was observed a handful of times. V is TRBV12-3 or TRBV12-4 and J is TRBJ2-2, with 9 nucleotides matching TRBD2. Trimming cost V 6 bases and J 5 bases; bases outside gene matches: 7. The CDR3 contains 15 residues. The DNA of the CDR3 is TGTGCCAGCAGCTTTAGCGGGAGAGGAACCGGGGAGCTGTTTTTT. The encoded protein is CASSFSGRGTGELFF.

The chain recombines TRBV7-9 with TRBJ1-1; unclear D gene. V shed 6 bases and J shed 4 bases, with 12 bases lying between them. Germline CDR1 is SEHNR and CDR2 is FQNEAQ (reference sequence). The CDR3 covers 13 residues. In nucleotides, the CDR3 is TGTGCCAGCAGTGGGCGAGGGTTCACTGAAGCTTTCTTT. This gives the protein CASSGRGFTEAFF.

CDR3 bases: TGTGCCAGCAGCTTCAGGGGGCTGGTCACAGATACGCAGTATTTT. It codes for CASSFRGLVTDTQYF. This sequence joins TRBV5-6 and TRBJ2-3; 8 nucleotides match TRBD1. CDR3 size: 15 residues. The germline V gene has CDR1 SGHDT and CDR2 YYEEEE. Unmatched junction bases numbered 4, after V lost 2 bases and J lost 2 bases.

The V call is TRBV5-1, the J call TRBJ2-7, with 8 bases identical to TRBD1. Germline CDR1 reads SGHRS; CDR2 reads YFSETQ. V was clipped by 2 bases and J by 5 bases; unmatched bases: 15. There are 17 residues in the CDR3. The DNA of the CDR3 is TGCGCCAGCAGCTTAGAACCCCGAGACAGGGGTCTCCACGAGCAGTACTTC. Protein sequence: CASSLEPRDRGLHEQYF.

This rearrangement joins TRBV7-3 to TRBJ2-7; D call uncertain. The V end lost 5 bases, the J end lost 5 bases, and 10 bases lay between the germline ends. The CDR3 is 12 amino acids. Germline CDR1 and CDR2: SGHTA and FQGTGA. The chain's CDR3 is CASSPDPHEQYF. DNA of the CDR3: TGTGCCAGCAGCCCTGACCCCCACGAGCAGTACTTC.

The rearrangement uses TRBV30 and TRBJ1-3; 7 nucleotides align to TRBD1. Losses at the gene ends were 5 bases for V and 2 bases for J; bases not matched to a gene: 6. CDR3 length: 14 residues. The germline V gene has CDR1 GTSNPN and CDR2 SVGIG (reference sequence). In nucleotides, the CDR3 is TGTGCCTGGGCCGAGGGGGCTGCTGGAAACACCATATATTTT. It encodes CAWAEGAAGNTIYF.

The rearrangement uses TRBV7-2 and TRBJ1-1; D call uncertain. V lost 1 base to trimming and J lost 1 base, with 10 bases between them. This CDR3 has 15 amino acids. Germline CDR1 SGHTA, CDR2 FQGNSA. CDR3: CASSLVGGSNTEAFF. For the CDR3, the DNA is TGTGCCAGCAGCTTAGTGGGTGGTTCGAACACTGAAGCTTTCTTT.

The chain recombines TRBV29-1 with TRBJ2-7, with D perhaps matching TRBD1 (5 bases). Germline CDR1 SQVTM, CDR2 ANQGSEA. The CDR3 extends over 12 amino acids. Trimming left V 7 bases short and J 2 bases short, with 12 bases between. This CDR3 is CSGGNGPYEQYF. The CDR3 nucleotides read TGCAGCGGGGGCAACGGGCCCTACGAGCAGTACTTC.

This chain uses TRBV24-1 with TRBJ2-3; TRBD2 agrees at 7 bases. The trim removed 4 bases at V and 2 bases at J, leaving 5 bases unmatched. Germline loops: CDR1 KGHDR, CDR2 SFDVKD. CDR3 length equals 15 residues. CDR3 protein: CATSDTRDYTDTQYF. The CDR3 coding sequence is TGTGCCACCAGTGACACACGGGACTACACAGATACGCAGTATTTT.

A few counts support this clonotype. This chain connects TRBV12-5 to TRBJ2-1; D not certain. From germline, CDR1 is LGHNT and CDR2 FRNRAP. V was shortened by 0 bases and J by 2 bases, with 23 bases between the two germline ends. The length of the CDR3 is 20 residues. The CDR3 is CASGLVLGTIGGFTYNEQFF. The CDR3 DNA reads as TGTGCTAGTGGTTTGGTACTCGGCACCATTGGCGGCTTCACCTACAATGAGCAGTTCTTC.

This chain links TRBV20-1 with TRBJ2-6, with D tentatively TRBD1 or TRBD2 (5 bases each). Germline CDR1 is DFQATT and CDR2 is SNEGSKA (reference sequence). The CDR3 sequence is 14 residues long. Deletions cut 2 bases from V and 2 bases from J, with 7 bases between. The CDR3 DNA reads TGCAGTGCTAGACAGGGACCTGGGGCCAACGTCCTGACTTTC. Residues: CSARQGPGANVLTF.

The chain joins TRBV3-1 to TRBJ1-2; 7 nucleotides line up with TRBD1. The germline gives CDR1 LGHDT, CDR2 YNNKEL (reference sequence). The CDR3 is 15 amino acids. V was clipped by 1 base and J by 5 bases; unmatched bases: 7. The CDR3 DNA is TGTGCCAGCAGCCAAGGTGGCGGGACAGTGTATGGCTACACCTTC. It codes for CASSQGGGTVYGYTF.